These 25 T cell receptor beta chains came from one sample sequenced in a study of blood T cell repertoires in COVID-19. Assay: immunoSEQ multiplex PCR; the TCRdb copy retains only in-frame clones and omits some. Of around 55,000 clones listed, approximately 90% were seen once; the top ten hold 1.2% to 1.5%. Sequencing was performed on peripheral blood. Every receptor here comes from a man in his sixties with acute or convalescent COVID-19.

This clone was counted once. The chain has TRBV6-5 and TRBJ1-5; D unresolved. Per the germline V gene, CDR1 is MNHEY and CDR2 is SVGAGI. The CDR3 totals 13 residues. Trimming pared 7 bases from V and 6 bases from J, leaving 13 bases between. The DNA of the CDR3 is TGTGCCAGCACCCGGGGAGAAGGTCAGCCCCAGCATTTT. This sequence encodes CASTRGEGQPQHF.

This rearrangement joins TRBV25-1 to TRBJ2-7; D is unclear. This CDR3 has 12 residues. The V gene's germline CDR1 is MGHDK and CDR2 SYGVNS. V was shortened by 4 bases and J by 0 bases, with 4 bases between the two germline ends. The CDR3 loop reads CASSGGSYEQYF. The CDR3 DNA reads as TGTGCCAGCAGTGGCGGCTCCTACGAGCAGTACTTC.

The gene calls are TRBV5-1 and TRBJ2-3; 9 nucleotides line up with TRBD1. The CDR3 is 17 residues long. Germline V gene sequence: CDR1 SGHRS, CDR2 YFSETQ. The J segment lost 0 bases and the V segment lost 0 bases, leaving 5 bases of the junction unmatched. The CDR3 DNA follows: TGCGCCAGCAGCTTGGGGCTCGGACAGGGGAGCACAGATACGCAGTATTTT. It translates to CASSLGLGQGSTDTQYF.

This sequence joins TRBV4-1 and TRBJ2-3; TRBD2 might be the D (5 bases). From germline, CDR1 is MGHRA and CDR2 YSYEKL. The CDR3 spans 16 residues. V lost 0 bases and J 1 base, leaving 11 bases between the germline ends. The CDR3 DNA reads TGCGCCAGCAGCCAAGATCAGACTATGGGCACAGATACGCAGTATTTT. Translating gives CASSQDQTMGTDTQYF.

The chain employs TRBV27 and TRBJ1-5; D is unresolved. Germline lookup yields CDR1 MNHEY and CDR2 SMNVEV (reference sequence). V lost 2 bases, J lost 6 bases, and 11 bases lay in between. The length of the CDR3 is 14 residues. The CDR3 spells CASSLGRLGQPQHF. In DNA, the CDR3 is TGTGCCAGCAGTTTAGGGCGCTTGGGTCAGCCCCAGCATTTT.

This rearrangement joins TRBV2 to TRBJ2-5, with a tentative D call TRBD2 (6 bases). Trimming shortened V by 8 bases and J by 2 bases, and 15 bases separated the two germline ends. The CDR3 covers 14 residues. The germline V gene encodes CDR1 SNHLY and CDR2 FYNNEI. The CDR3 sequence: CASGGFAVQETQYF. The CDR3 nucleotides are TGTGCCAGCGGGGGGTTCGCGGTACAAGAGACCCAGTACTTC.

The genes are TRBV28 and TRBJ1-5, with 9 bases aligning to TRBD1. CDR1 and CDR2 from the germline V gene are MDHEN and SYDVKM. The CDR3 consists of 17 residues. V was clipped by 7 bases and J by 3 bases; unmatched bases: 13. The CDR3 sequence is CASKRGDRAVYNQPQHF. The CDR3 coding sequence is TGTGCCAGCAAAAGGGGGGACAGGGCGGTATACAATCAGCCCCAGCATTTT.

This clone was detected once. Germline and junction disagree at one end, which may indicate a read error. The chain combines TRBV20-1 with TRBJ2-7; D might be TRBD1 (6 bases). The germline CDR1 and CDR2 sequences are DFQATT and SNEGSKA (reference sequence). This CDR3 is built from 11 residues. Here the CDR3 DNA reads TGCAGTGCTAGAGATCTTAGGGGACAACACTTC. Translation gives CSARDLRGQHF.

The chain carries TRBV2 and TRBJ2-2; D is uncertain. The CDR3 has 11 amino acids. Trimming took off 5 bases at V and 6 bases at J, with 4 bases between the two ends. Germline V CDR1 and CDR2: SNHLY, FYNNEI. Here the CDR3 reads CASSYSGELFF. The CDR3 DNA is TGTGCCAGCAGTTATTCCGGGGAGCTGTTTTTT.

This CDR3 is CASRMGQGVYEQYF. Here the CDR3 DNA reads TGTGCCAGCCGGATGGGACAGGGGGTTTACGAGCAGTACTTC. The chain couples TRBV6-5 to TRBJ2-7, with 11 bases aligning to TRBD1. The CDR3 is 14 residues long. The ends lost 8 bases at V and 4 bases at J; junction bases unmatched: 7. Germline V gene data show CDR1 as MNHEY and CDR2 as SVGAGI.

This chain joins TRBV18 and TRBJ2-1, with TRBD2 matching 8 bases. There are 17 residues in the CDR3. With 3 bases clipped from V and 7 bases from J, the junction kept 14 bases outside the gene matches. Per the germline V gene, CDR1 is KGHSH and CDR2 is LQKENI. This CDR3 reads CASSPTGPSGLGNEQFF. The DNA of the CDR3 is TGTGCCAGCTCACCCACTGGGCCTAGCGGGCTAGGGAATGAGCAGTTCTTC.

The CDR3 bases are TGTGCCAGCAGTTACTTTAAACTAGCGGGAGCAAAGGACAATGAGCAGTTCTTC. Translation: CASSYFKLAGAKDNEQFF. The V gene is TRBV6-2 or TRBV6-3, the J gene TRBJ2-1, with 11 nucleotides matching TRBD2. V dropped 1 base and J dropped 5; count of bases not matched to a gene: 10. The CDR3 is 18 residues long. The V gene's germline CDR1 is MNHEY and CDR2 SVGEGT.

The J gene is TRBJ1-2, the V gene TRBV12-3 or TRBV12-4; the D gene is possibly TRBD1 (5 bases). This CDR3 comprises 13 residues. V was cut by 6 bases and J by 3 bases, with 11 bases left in between. CDR3 protein: CASSRGGDYGYTF. Written as DNA, the CDR3 is TGTGCCAGCAGCCGGGGGGGGGACTATGGCTACACCTTC.

CDR3 loop: CASSVSGVGPGELFF. CDR3 DNA: TGTGCCAGCAGCGTTTCAGGGGTGGGTCCCGGGGAGCTGTTTTTT. The chain carries TRBV11-2 and TRBJ2-2; D is possibly TRBD1 (6 bases). The CDR3 is 15 amino acids. The V gene's germline CDR1 is SGHAT and CDR2 FQNNGV. V was clipped by 5 bases and J by 6 bases, with 16 bases between them.

The CDR3 nucleotides are TGTGCCAGCAGTTTCGGGAGGGGCAATGAAGCTTTCTTT. Translated: CASSFGRGNEAFF. V usage is TRBV12-3 or TRBV12-4 and J usage is TRBJ1-1, with a weak D call TRBD1 (5 bases). The CDR3 spans 13 residues. The V end lost 3 bases, the J end lost 7 bases, and 12 bases lay between the germline ends.

This sequence joins TRBV9 and TRBJ2-3; weak D call: TRBD2 (5 bases). Deletions cut 4 bases from V and 5 bases from J, with 14 bases between. In germline, CDR1 is SGDLS, CDR2 YYNGEE. The CDR3 runs to 14 residues. This CDR3 reads CASSFAGIVDTQYF. The CDR3 DNA reads as TGTGCCAGCAGCTTTGCCGGGATTGTAGATACGCAGTATTTT. Full variable domain (missing parts from reference TRBV9 and TRBJ2-3): DSGVTQTPKHLITATGQRVTLRCSPRSGDLSVYWYQQSLDQGLQFLIQYYNGEERAKGNILERFSAQQFPDLHSELNLSSLELGDSALYFCASSFAGIVDTQYFGPGTRLTVL.

J is TRBJ2-2 and V is TRBV10-3, with D possibly being TRBD2 (6 bases). CDR1 and CDR2 (germline): ENHRY, SYGVKD. The CDR3 runs 15 residues. With 10 bases removed from V and 6 bases from J, the gap between germline ends came to 21 bases. CDR3 amino acids: CATRLDWALAGELFF. CDR3 bases: TGTGCCACAAGACTAGACTGGGCACTAGCCGGGGAGCTGTTTTTT.

The chain carries TRBV18 and TRBJ2-2; D ambiguous. V was trimmed by 3 bases and J by 4 bases, leaving 3 bases between them. Germline CDR1 is KGHSH and CDR2 is LQKENI. The CDR3 consists of 12 residues. The chain's CDR3 is CASSPATGELFF. DNA for the CDR3: TGTGCCAGCTCACCGGCCACCGGGGAGCTGTTTTTT.

The chain employs TRBV11-2 and TRBJ1-2; 7 bases match TRBD1. CDR1 is SGHAT, CDR2 FQNNGV, per germline. The V gene end was trimmed by 5 bases and the J gene end by 5 bases; junction bases not matched to a gene: 23. This CDR3 has 19 amino acids. The CDR3 sequence is CASSANRDRQISEAYGYTF. The CDR3 DNA sequence: TGTGCCAGCAGCGCCAACCGGGACAGACAAATCTCTGAGGCGTATGGCTACACCTTC.

This rearrangement joins TRBV14 to TRBJ2-2; 7 bases are shared with TRBD1. J lost 0 bases, V lost 4 bases, and 8 bases had no gene match. Germline V lookup: CDR1 SGHDN, CDR2 FVKESK. CDR3 length: 17 residues. CDR3 amino acids: CASSPGRGRANTGELFF. In DNA, the CDR3 is TGTGCCAGCAGCCCGGGTAGGGGGCGAGCGAACACCGGGGAGCTGTTTTTT.

The gene calls are TRBV19 and TRBJ2-1; 13 bases line up with TRBD2. Germline values: CDR1 LNHDA, CDR2 SQIVND (reference sequence). The CDR3 is made up of 18 amino acids. J lost 3 bases, V lost 8 bases, and 13 bases had no gene match. The CDR3 reads CASRPEGLAGTLYNEQFF. CDR3 nucleotides: TGTGCCAGTCGCCCCGAGGGACTAGCGGGAACTCTCTACAATGAGCAGTTCTTC.

V usage is TRBV11-2 and J usage is TRBJ2-3, with 7 bases aligning to TRBD1. Germline values: CDR1 SGHAT, CDR2 FQNNGV. The J segment lost 0 bases and the V segment lost 6 bases, leaving 6 bases of the junction unmatched. The CDR3 consists of 15 residues. The CDR3 coding sequence is TGTGCCAGCAGACCGACAGGGCTTAGCACAGATACGCAGTATTTT. It yields the protein CASRPTGLSTDTQYF.

The CDR3 coding sequence is TGTGCCAGCAGCCAGCGCGCAGATACGCAGTATTTT. This gives the protein CASSQRADTQYF. The chain carries TRBV7-9 and TRBJ2-3; no definite D call. The germline gives CDR1 SEHNR, CDR2 FQNEAQ (reference sequence). Deletions cut 5 bases from V and 4 bases from J, with 7 bases between. The length of the CDR3 is 12 residues. The full variable domain, with the rest looked up from reference TRBV7-9 and TRBJ2-3, is DTGVSQNPRHKITKRGQNVTFRCDPISEHNRLYWYRQTLGQGPEFLTYFQNEAQLEKSRLLSDRFSAERPKGSFSTLEIQRTEQGDSAMYLCASSQRADTQYFGPGTRLTVL.

This clone has a handful of counts. V and J are TRBV6-6 and TRBJ1-4; possible D gene TRBD1, 6 bases. Germline V lookup: CDR1 MNHNY, CDR2 SVGAGI (reference sequence). CDR3 length: 15 residues. V shed 2 bases and J shed 6 bases, with 13 bases lying between them. CDR3 amino acids: CASSYPQGLDEKLFF. The CDR3 region has the DNA TGTGCCAGCAGTTACCCTCAGGGGTTGGATGAAAAACTGTTTTTT.

CDR3 residues: CASSLVAGGYNEQFF. CDR3 DNA sequence: TGTGCCAGCAGCTTAGTGGCGGGAGGGTACAATGAGCAGTTCTTC. The rearrangement joins TRBV7-2 to TRBJ2-1; 9 bases match TRBD2. Germline CDR1 SGHTA, CDR2 FQGNSA. The CDR3 length is 15 residues. After removal of 1 base from V and 4 bases from J, the junction contained 2 bases not matched to a gene.